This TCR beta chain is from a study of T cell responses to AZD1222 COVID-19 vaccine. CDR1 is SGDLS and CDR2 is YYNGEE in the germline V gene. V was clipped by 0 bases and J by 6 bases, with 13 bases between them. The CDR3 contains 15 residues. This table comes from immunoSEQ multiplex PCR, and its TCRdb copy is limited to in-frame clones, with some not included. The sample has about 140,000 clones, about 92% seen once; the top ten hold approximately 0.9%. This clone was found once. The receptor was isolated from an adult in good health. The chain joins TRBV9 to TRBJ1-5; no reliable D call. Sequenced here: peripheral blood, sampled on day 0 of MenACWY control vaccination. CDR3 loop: CASSVEGLPTQPQHF. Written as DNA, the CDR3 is TGTGCCAGCAGCGTAGAAGGACTCCCGACTCAGCCCCAGCATTTT.